One sample yielded the 22 T cell receptor beta chains listed below, sequenced in a study of blood T cells in healthy people across ages. A sample-barcoded 5' primer and a J-beta primer mix were used in a second PCR of about 7 to 12 cycles. Each CDR3 protein gets one entry after TCRdb re-called the 5' RACE reads with MiXCR. The sample comprises 1.5 million to 2 million distinct CDR3 sequences, 28% of which are singletons, and 7% to 9% rests with the top ten. The sequenced sample consisted of blood. Source of these receptors: a young woman in good health.

This clonotype turned up a few times. Just one base apart from a much larger clone, this may be a read error. The chain uses TRBV12-3 or TRBV12-4 and TRBJ2-7; 8 bases are a match to TRBD2. V shed 6 bases, J shed 2 bases, and the junction held 3 bases outside the gene matches. This CDR3 is 13 amino acids long. The CDR3 reads CASRIAGTYEQYF. CDR3 in DNA: TGTGCCAGCAGAATAGCGGGGACCTACGAGCAGTACTTC.

As concerns this clonotype: An end of the junction does not agree with germline; a read error may underlie this. The chain couples TRBV6-5 to TRBJ1-2; possible D gene TRBD1, 5 bases. The V gene's germline CDR1 is MNHEY and CDR2 SVGAGI. The CDR3 sequence is 15 residues long. CDR3 DNA: TGTGCCAACAGTCCCGGGGGGGTAGTCGACTATGGCTACACCTTC. It translates to CANSPGGVVDYGYTF.

Concerning this clonotype itself: A much bigger clone sits one base away, suggesting this may be a read error. The CDR3 ends on some other residue instead of the conserved phenylalanine or tryptophan, so this is likely a read error. The chain combines TRBV29-1 with TRBJ2-5; 11 bases fit TRBD2. CDR1 is SQVTM, CDR2 ANQGSEA, per germline. Germline trimming cut 4 bases from V and 3 bases from J; bases unmatched to any gene: 7. The CDR3 length is 15 residues. The CDR3 region is CSVVVTSGGKETQYS. The DNA for the CDR3 is TGCAGCGTTGTCGTAACTAGCGGGGGAAAAGAGACCCAGTACTCC.

The rearrangement uses TRBV29-1 and TRBJ1-1; perhaps TRBD1 as D (5 bases). Germline assignment: CDR1 SQVTM and CDR2 ANQGSEA. Trimming took off 4 bases at V and 4 bases at J, with 16 bases between the two ends. This CDR3 region has 14 residues. This chain's CDR3 is CSVALLRGGTEAFF. The CDR3 DNA reads TGCAGCGTTGCCCTTTTAAGGGGAGGCACTGAAGCTTTCTTT.

This clonotype appeared many times. The chain employs TRBV10-3 and TRBJ2-5; tentative D call: TRBD2 (5 bases). There are 15 residues in the CDR3. V lost 1 base to trimming and J lost 2 bases, with 11 bases between them. Germline V gene sequence: CDR1 ENHRY, CDR2 SYGVKD. The DNA for the CDR3 is TGTGCCATCAGTGAGTTGAGGGATTCTCAAGAGACCCAGTACTTC. This codes for CAISELRDSQETQYF.

In regard to this clonotype: The germline gene is not matched at one end of the junction; a read error may be the cause. The chain couples TRBV7-2 to TRBJ2-5, with D tentatively TRBD1 (6 bases). This CDR3 comprises 13 residues. Germline V gene lookup returns CDR1 SGHTA and CDR2 FQGNSA. The CDR3 spells CASSTGSSETQYF. The CDR3 region has the DNA TGTGCTAGCAGCACAGGGAGTTCTGAGACCCAGTACTTC.

This chain connects TRBV6-5 to TRBJ1-2; D remains ambiguous. This CDR3 region has 11 residues. Trimming left V 6 bases short and J 7 bases short, with 9 bases between. In germline, CDR1 is MNHEY, CDR2 SVGAGI. CDR3 in amino acids: CASSNSCGYTF. The CDR3 DNA reads as TGTGCCAGCAGCAACAGCTGTGGCTACACCTTC.

Many counts were recorded for this clonotype. The chain is built from TRBV10-3 and TRBJ2-7; tentative D call: TRBD1 (6 bases). The CDR3 covers 15 residues. V was cut by 2 bases and J by 0 bases, with 11 bases left in between. In germline, CDR1 is ENHRY, CDR2 SYGVKD. CDR3 in amino acids: CAISEHRQDSYEQYF. The CDR3 nucleotides read TGTGCCATCAGTGAGCATCGACAGGACTCCTACGAGCAGTACTTC.

The chain carries TRBV27 and TRBJ2-7, with D possibly TRBD2 on 5 matching bases. Germline V gives CDR1 MNHEY, CDR2 SMNVEV (reference sequence). This CDR3 region has 16 residues. V was trimmed by 0 bases and J by 1 base, leaving 13 bases between them. DNA for the CDR3: TGTGCCAGCAGTTTATCGATTCGGAGGTCATCCTACGAGCAGTACTTC. The encoded protein is CASSLSIRRSSYEQYF.

The chain carries TRBV20-1 and TRBJ2-1; TRBD2 matches 9 bases. CDR3 length equals 14 residues. V was pared by 1 base and J by 4 bases, with 2 bases of the junction left unmatched. The germline CDR1 and CDR2 sequences are DFQATT and SNEGSKA (reference sequence). CDR3 in amino acids: CSARGSGGYNEQFF. The CDR3 region has the DNA TGCAGTGCTAGAGGAAGCGGGGGGTACAATGAGCAGTTCTTC.

The J gene is TRBJ2-7, the V gene TRBV25-1; D tentatively reads TRBD1 or TRBD2 (5 bases each). Germline CDR1 reads MGHDK; CDR2 reads SYGVNS. This CDR3 is 14 amino acids long. Trimming left V 6 bases short and J 3 bases short, with 15 bases between. As DNA, the CDR3 is TGTGCCAGCAGCGCTTGGGTGGGGGTCTACGAGCAGTACTTC. This translates into CASSAWVGVYEQYF.

Turning to this clonotype: The junction departs from the called germline gene at one end, perhaps through a read error. The CDR3, as DNA: TGCAGTGCCTCGCTCGCCGCTGGTGGGGAGCAGAACTTC. It codes for CSASLAAGGEQNF. The V and J genes are TRBV20-1 and TRBJ2-7; weak D call: TRBD2 (5 bases). Per germline, CDR1 DFQATT and CDR2 SNEGSKA (reference sequence). The CDR3 is 13 amino acids.

This chain joins TRBV5-1 and TRBJ2-6; D remains ambiguous. Germline CDR1 and CDR2: SGHRS and YFSETQ. With 3 bases removed from V and 0 bases from J, the gap between germline ends came to 7 bases. The CDR3 has 15 amino acids. CDR3 region: CASSSHLSGANVLTF. In nucleotides, the CDR3 is TGCGCCAGCAGCTCGCATCTCTCTGGGGCCAACGTCCTGACTTTC.

The chain links TRBV28 to TRBJ1-1; no reliable D call. The CDR3 runs to 13 residues. Germline CDR1 is MDHEN and CDR2 is SYDVKM. V lost 3 bases and J lost 6, with 11 bases in between. CDR3 sequence (DNA): TGTGCCAGCAGTTTGTATAGGGTTGCTGAAGCTTTCTTT. Translating gives CASSLYRVAEAFF.

This clonotype was picked up many times. The J gene is TRBJ2-1, the V gene TRBV20-1; a weak D match, TRBD1 (5 bases). The V end was cut by 4 bases, the J end by 8 bases, with 15 bases between. In germline, CDR1 is DFQATT, CDR2 SNEGSKA (reference sequence). This CDR3 comprises 13 residues. The CDR3 here is CSANIQGQDEQFF. The CDR3 coding sequence is TGCAGTGCTAATATCCAGGGCCAAGATGAGCAGTTCTTC.

This clonotype was picked up a small number of times. V is TRBV27 and J is TRBJ1-1, with a tentative D call TRBD1 (6 bases). This CDR3 is built from 14 residues. Germline lookup yields CDR1 MNHEY and CDR2 SMNVEV (reference sequence). The germline V and J ends were trimmed by 10 bases and 3 bases, with 18 bases remaining between them. CDR3 sequence reads: CATLGGPRYTEAFF. DNA of the CDR3: TGTGCCACCCTAGGGGGACCACGGTACACTGAAGCTTTCTTT.

This clonotype occurred once. A single base separates this from a much larger clone, so it may be a read error. V is TRBV15 and J is TRBJ2-1; the D gene is possibly TRBD2 (6 bases). The J call is doubtful: the DNA matches TRBJ2-7 better. The CDR3 is 17 amino acids. The V gene's germline CDR1 is LNHNV and CDR2 YYDKDF (reference sequence). The CDR3 nucleotides read TGTGCCACCAGCAGAGATCTTAGGAGGGCCTCCTACAATGAGCAGTACTTC. Encoded protein: CATSRDLRRASYNEQYF.

The V call is TRBV27, the J call TRBJ1-1; the D is unclear. V lost 4 bases and J 1 base, leaving 10 bases between the germline ends. Germline V gene data show CDR1 as MNHEY and CDR2 as SMNVEV (reference sequence). CDR3 length: 14 residues. CDR3 nucleotide sequence: TGTGCCAGCAGTTCGTACCAAGCGAACACTGAAGCTTTCTTT. Protein: CASSSYQANTEAFF.

V is TRBV5-1 and J is TRBJ2-1; 11 bases match TRBD2. V was pared by 0 bases and J by 10 bases, with 6 bases of the junction left unmatched. The germline CDR1 and CDR2 sequences are SGHRS and YFSETQ. This CDR3 is built from 15 residues. This CDR3 is CASSLESSGGREQFF. DNA of the CDR3: TGCGCCAGCAGCTTGGAGTCTAGCGGGGGGCGGGAGCAGTTCTTC.

This clonotype was detected only a few times. The chain carries TRBV20-1 and TRBJ2-3; 7 nucleotides match TRBD2. Germline trimming cut 5 bases from V and 6 bases from J; bases unmatched to any gene: 14. Looked up from germline, CDR1 is DFQATT and CDR2 is SNEGSKA (reference sequence). The CDR3 consists of 15 residues. The CDR3 is CSAGSAGYSRDTQYF. The CDR3 bases are TGCAGTGCTGGCTCAGCGGGATACTCGCGGGATACGCAGTATTTT.

This rearrangement joins TRBV29-1 to TRBJ1-2; 8 bases map to TRBD1. Germline CDR1 is SQVTM and CDR2 is ANQGSEA. The junction had 12 bases not matched to a gene; V was cut back by 5 bases and J by 7 bases. This CDR3 contains 14 residues. Here the CDR3 DNA reads TGCAGCGTTTTACTCCGACGGACAGGGAGTGGCTACACCTTC. Protein sequence: CSVLLRRTGSGYTF.

J is TRBJ2-7 and V is TRBV3-1; D perhaps matches TRBD1 (8 bases). The CDR3 loop spans 14 amino acids. V was pared by 2 bases and J by 7 bases, with 15 bases between. Per the germline V gene, CDR1 is LGHDT and CDR2 is YNNKEL (reference sequence). The CDR3 protein is CASSQRDRGGEQYF. As DNA, the CDR3 is TGTGCCAGCAGCCAAAGAGACAGGGGAGGGGAGCAGTACTTC.